The 15 T cell receptor beta chains in this list originate from one sample, sequenced in a study of CD8+ T cells in alopecia areata. RNA, once extracted, was reverse transcribed into cDNA for use as the sequencing template. The assay was immunoSEQ multiplex PCR, and TCRdb's table has in-frame clones only and misses some. The sample consists of about 110,000 clones, almost 60% of them appearing once. The source material was CD8+ T cells sorted from blood. These receptors were obtained from a human donor in good health.

This clone showed up just a few times. V is TRBV28 and J is TRBJ1-6, with D uncertain. The V gene lost 7 bases and the J gene lost 3 bases, with 10 bases spanning the gap. There are 14 residues in the CDR3. Germline V gene lookup returns CDR1 MDHEN and CDR2 SYDVKM. CDR3 bases: TGTGCCAGCAATGAGGGAAACTATAATTCACCCCTCCACTTT. It specifies CASNEGNYNSPLHF. The full variable domain, with the rest looked up from reference TRBV28 and TRBJ1-6, is DVKVTQSSRYLVKRTGEKVFLECVQDMDHENMFWYRQDPGLGLRLIYFSYDVKMKEKGDIPEGYSVSREKKERFSLILESASTNQTSMYLCASNEGNYNSPLHFGNGTRLTVT.

The chain combines TRBV13 with TRBJ1-1; unclear D gene. CDR3 length: 16 amino acids. The V end was cut by 6 bases, the J end by 1 base, with 18 bases between. Per the germline V gene, CDR1 is PRHDT and CDR2 is FYEKMQ (reference sequence). The CDR3: CASRPPAPTENTEAFF. CDR3 sequence (DNA): TGTGCCAGCAGACCCCCAGCCCCTACAGAGAACACTGAAGCTTTCTTT.

The chain employs TRBV13 and TRBJ2-3; the match to TRBD2 covers 7 bases. Germline V gives CDR1 PRHDT, CDR2 FYEKMQ (reference sequence). The V gene end was trimmed by 7 bases and the J gene end by 2 bases; junction bases not matched to a gene: 18. The length of the CDR3 is 18 residues. This CDR3 reads CASKSSGREMGDTDTQYF. The CDR3 DNA is TGTGCCAGCAAGTCCTCTGGGAGGGAAATGGGGGACACAGATACGCAGTATTTT.

The chain recombines TRBV2 with TRBJ2-7; D is uncertain. CDR3 length: 11 amino acids. Germline CDR1 is SNHLY and CDR2 is FYNNEI. V was clipped by 3 bases and J by 3 bases, with 3 bases between them. CDR3 sequence (DNA): TGTGCCAGCAGTGATATCTACGAGCAGTACTTC. Encoded protein: CASSDIYEQYF.

The CDR3 sequence: CASSLQPTSYNEQFF. The CDR3 nucleotides read TGTGCCAGCAGCCTACAGCCCACGTCCTACAATGAGCAGTTCTTC. This chain joins TRBV5-6 and TRBJ2-1; D is unresolved. The germline V gene has CDR1 SGHDT and CDR2 YYEEEE. Trimming removed 4 bases at V and 1 base at J, with 12 bases between. The CDR3 is 15 amino acids. Full variable domain (rest looked up from reference TRBV5-6 and TRBJ2-1): DAGVTQSPTHLIKTRGQQVTLRCSPKSGHDTVSWYQQALGQGPQFIFQYYEEEERQRGNFPDRFSGHQFPNYSSELNVNALLLGDSALYLCASSLQPTSYNEQFFGPGTRLTVL.

This clone was detected a few times. The V call is TRBV7-9, the J call TRBJ2-3; TRBD2 matches at 15 bases. The CDR3 consists of 16 residues. The germline CDR1 and CDR2 sequences are SEHNR and FQNEAQ (reference sequence). Trimming at V came to 5 bases and at J to 6 bases, leaving 6 bases not matched to a gene. The CDR3 DNA sequence: TGTGCCAGCAGCAGATGGACTAGCGGGGGGGCGGATACGCAGTATTTT. Protein product: CASSRWTSGGADTQYF.

This chain uses TRBV15 with TRBJ1-6; unclear D gene. The CDR3 is made up of 19 amino acids. Trimming took 5 bases from V and 8 from J, leaving 28 bases between them. The germline V gene encodes CDR1 LNHNV and CDR2 YYDKDF (reference sequence). The CDR3 is CATSSHGSGFGMFDSPLHF. As DNA, the CDR3 is TGTGCCACCAGCTCACACGGGTCCGGGTTCGGGATGTTTGATTCACCCCTCCACTTT.

The chain employs TRBV7-2 and TRBJ2-5; either TRBD1 or TRBD2 may fit D (5 bases each). This CDR3 region has 15 residues. V was cut by 2 bases and J by 4 bases, with 14 bases left in between. Germline-derived CDR1 and CDR2 are SGHTA and FQGNSA. This CDR3 reads CASSLFVGDLETQYF. CDR3 bases: TGTGCCAGCAGCTTATTTGTGGGGGACCTAGAGACCCAGTACTTC.

CDR3 in DNA: TGTGCCAGCAGCCCACGGACAGGACAGAGATCTAGCGGCTACACCTTC. Its translation: CASSPRTGQRSSGYTF. The chain carries TRBV11-3 and TRBJ1-2; 7 nucleotides match TRBD1. This CDR3 contains 16 residues. Germline V lookup: CDR1 SGHNT, CDR2 YENEEA. J was trimmed by 8 bases and V by 5 bases; bases with no gene match: 17.

V is TRBV30 and J is TRBJ2-3; 7 nucleotides align to TRBD2. The CDR3 runs to 15 residues. In germline, CDR1 is GTSNPN, CDR2 SVGIG (reference sequence). J gave up 4 bases and V 2 bases, and 9 bases lay outside the gene matches. The CDR3 coding sequence is TGTGCCTGGAGTTTTACGGGGGGACCCTCAGATACGCAGTATTTT. Protein sequence: CAWSFTGGPSDTQYF.

A few counts support this clone. The chain has TRBV5-1 and TRBJ2-1; D gene unclear. Germline V lookup: CDR1 SGHRS, CDR2 YFSETQ. Deletions cut 1 base from V and 1 base from J, with 3 bases between. The CDR3 totals 13 residues. CDR3 nucleotides: TGCGCCAGCAGCTTGTCGTCCTACAATGAGCAGTTCTTC. Its translation is CASSLSSYNEQFF.

The V and J genes are TRBV13 and TRBJ2-1; D is ambiguous. Looked up from germline, CDR1 is PRHDT and CDR2 is FYEKMQ (reference sequence). V was cut by 0 bases and J by 6 bases, with 9 bases left in between. This CDR3 contains 14 residues. Here the CDR3 reads CASSLGTASNEQFF. The CDR3 DNA reads TGTGCCAGCAGCTTAGGGACTGCCTCCAATGAGCAGTTCTTC.

There are a few counts of this clone. The V gene is TRBV27, the J gene TRBJ1-5; the D is unclear. Trimming took off 3 bases at V and 0 bases at J, with 6 bases between the two ends. The CDR3 is 14 residues long. Germline CDR1 and CDR2: MNHEY and SMNVEV (reference sequence). The CDR3 nucleotides read TGTGCCAGCAGTTTCGATTATAGCAATCAGCCCCAGCATTTT. This gives the protein CASSFDYSNQPQHF.

The V gene is TRBV29-1, the J gene TRBJ2-1; D unresolved. Germline CDR1 and CDR2: SQVTM and ANQGSEA. V lost 2 bases, J lost 3 bases, and 2 bases lay in between. This CDR3 region has 11 residues. CDR3 sequence reads: CSVERYNEQFF. The CDR3 bases are TGCAGCGTTGAACGCTACAATGAGCAGTTCTTC.

V is TRBV5-6 and J is TRBJ1-3, with D uncertain. Germline CDR1 and CDR2: SGHDT and YYEEEE. The CDR3 length is 12 residues. V was pared by 4 bases and J by 12 bases, with 14 bases between. CDR3 loop: CASSLGSAIIYF. CDR3 DNA sequence: TGTGCCAGCAGCCTAGGGTCTGCGATCATATATTTT.